This passage covers 29 T cell receptor beta chains from one sample sequenced in a study of T cell clonotyping in hematopoietic cell transplantation. Profiled with immunoSEQ multiplex PCR; TCRdb holds only in-frame clones, not every one. The sample records roughly 29,000 clones, 80% to 95% being singletons. The sample here was PBMCs, taken 100 days after allogeneic stem cell transplant. These receptors were obtained from a female patient aged 45 to 65 who had an allogeneic stem cell transplant from a related donor, so the T cells may come from the graft donor. Some clones in this sample may be carry-over from other donors' samples.

The chain has TRBV11-3 and TRBJ2-1; 10 bases agree with TRBD1. The CDR3 sequence is 16 residues long. Germline V gene lookup returns CDR1 SGHNT and CDR2 YENEEA. V shed 5 bases, J shed 1 base, and the junction held 5 bases outside the gene matches. CDR3 DNA: TGTGCCAGCAGCCCCCGACAGGGGGCATCCTACAATGAGCAGTTCTTC. Translated: CASSPRQGASYNEQFF.

The chain recombines TRBV5-1 with TRBJ2-1; 9 positions match TRBD2. Germline CDR1 reads SGHRS; CDR2 reads YFSETQ. This CDR3 has 14 residues. J lost 5 bases, V lost 2 bases, and 2 bases had no gene match. The CDR3 protein is CASSLSGGHNEQFF. The CDR3 DNA reads TGCGCCAGCAGCTTAAGCGGGGGGCACAATGAGCAGTTCTTC.

The V call is TRBV6-1, the J call TRBJ1-1; D is perhaps TRBD1 (5 bases). The CDR3 spans 15 residues. The V and J ends lost 5 bases and 0 bases respectively, with 13 bases between them. Per the germline V gene, CDR1 is MNHNS and CDR2 is SASEGT. CDR3 loop: CASSPTRVMNTEAFF. CDR3 nucleotide sequence: TGTGCCAGCAGTCCAACCAGGGTCATGAACACTGAAGCTTTCTTT.

The CDR3 nucleotides read TGTGCCAGCAGGGTAGGTGGTAACTATGGCTACACCTTC. It codes for CASRVGGNYGYTF. V and J are TRBV28 and TRBJ1-2; D is ambiguous. This CDR3 has 13 amino acids. Germline CDR1 MDHEN, CDR2 SYDVKM. V lost 6 bases and J 1 base, leaving 9 bases between the germline ends.

The rearrangement uses TRBV7-9 and TRBJ2-5, with unresolved D. Germline-derived CDR1 and CDR2 are SEHNR and FQNEAQ (reference sequence). The CDR3 spans 13 residues. V lost 6 bases, J lost 2 bases, and 10 bases lay in between. CDR3 region: CASRWTTQETQYF. CDR3 nucleotides: TGTGCCAGCAGGTGGACCACTCAAGAGACCCAGTACTTC. The full variable domain, its missing parts supplied by reference TRBV7-9 and TRBJ2-5, is DTGVSQNPRHKITKRGQNVTFRCDPISEHNRLYWYRQTLGQGPEFLTYFQNEAQLEKSRLLSDRFSAERPKGSFSTLEIQRTEQGDSAMYLCASRWTTQETQYFGPGTRLLVL.

The J gene is TRBJ2-4, the V gene TRBV19; TRBD1 is a possible D gene (6 bases). Trimming cost V 10 bases and J 9 bases, with 13 bases left between them. The CDR3 runs 11 residues. Germline V gene lookup returns CDR1 LNHDA and CDR2 SQIVND (reference sequence). The DNA for the CDR3 is TGTGCCACAGGGGTAAGAGGCATTCAGTACTTC. It is translated as CATGVRGIQYF.

This rearrangement joins TRBV7-2 to TRBJ1-2; D gene uncertain. Looked up from germline, CDR1 is SGHTA and CDR2 is FQGNSA. The CDR3 is 11 amino acids. The germline V and J ends were trimmed by 4 bases and 7 bases, with 7 bases remaining between them. The CDR3 loop is CASSYWGGYTF. For the CDR3, the DNA is TGTGCCAGCAGCTACTGGGGTGGCTACACCTTC. Using reference TRBV7-2 and TRBJ1-2 for the parts outside the CDR3, the full variable domain is GAGVSQSPSNKVTEKGKDVELRCDPISGHTALYWYRQSLGQGLEFLIYFQGNSAPDKSGLPSDRFSAERTGGSVSTLTIQRTQQEDSAVYLCASSYWGGYTFGSGTRLTVV.

This clone was seen a single time. The chain has TRBV5-1 and TRBJ2-2; 10 bases map to TRBD2. This CDR3 is built from 16 residues. After removal of 0 bases from V and 6 bases from J, the junction contained 5 bases not matched to a gene. CDR1 is SGHRS and CDR2 is YFSETQ in the germline V gene. CDR3 amino acids: CASSLGSGGPAGELFF. The CDR3, as DNA: TGCGCCAGCAGCTTGGGTAGCGGGGGGCCCGCCGGGGAGCTGTTTTTT.

This chain joins TRBV2 and TRBJ2-2; D remains ambiguous. V lost 7 bases and J lost 1, with 7 bases in between. The germline V gene has CDR1 SNHLY and CDR2 FYNNEI. The CDR3 spans 13 residues. DNA of the CDR3: TGTGCCAGCACCCCCGAGAACACCGGGGAGCTGTTTTTT. Protein sequence: CASTPENTGELFF.

V usage is TRBV7-6 and J usage is TRBJ1-5; the D gene is possibly TRBD1 (5 bases). The ends were cut back, 1 base at V and 4 bases at J, with 11 bases in the middle. CDR3 length equals 15 residues. CDR1 and CDR2 (germline): SGHVS, FNYEAQ. CDR3 sequence reads: CASSLERGGNQPQHF. The CDR3 coding sequence is TGTGCCAGCAGCTTAGAAAGGGGTGGAAATCAGCCCCAGCATTTT.

This sequence joins TRBV5-1 and TRBJ2-2; D is perhaps TRBD1 (5 bases). Deletions cut 2 bases from V and 1 base from J, with 6 bases between. Germline values: CDR1 SGHRS, CDR2 YFSETQ. This CDR3 is built from 14 residues. The CDR3 DNA reads TGCGCCAGCAGCTTCACAGGGAACACCGGGGAGCTGTTTTTT. Residues: CASSFTGNTGELFF.

The chain recombines TRBV10-3 with TRBJ1-1, with 8 positions matching TRBD1. The CDR3 runs to 15 residues. V lost 3 bases to trimming and J lost 5 bases; unmatched junction nucleotides: 8. In germline, CDR1 is ENHRY, CDR2 SYGVKD. The chain's CDR3 is CAISELQGARTEAFF. CDR3 DNA: TGTGCCATCAGTGAACTTCAGGGGGCGCGGACTGAAGCTTTCTTT.

This chain connects TRBV5-1 to TRBJ2-3, with TRBD2 as a possible D gene (5 bases). V lost 4 bases and J lost 4, with 13 bases in between. Germline lookup yields CDR1 SGHRS and CDR2 YFSETQ. The CDR3 spans 14 residues. The CDR3 DNA is TGCGCCAGCAGCAAGGACTCGTTACCAGATACGCAGTATTTT. Translating it yields CASSKDSLPDTQYF.

V gene TRBV6-5 combines with J gene TRBJ1-4, with TRBD1 matching over 7 bases. Germline trimming cut 6 bases from V and 5 bases from J; bases unmatched to any gene: 9. This CDR3 is 15 amino acids long. Germline CDR1 MNHEY, CDR2 SVGAGI. The CDR3 reads CASRRGTASNEKLFF. DNA of the CDR3: TGTGCCAGCAGACGTGGGACAGCGTCGAATGAAAAACTGTTTTTT.

This chain joins TRBV9 and TRBJ1-2; D unresolved. CDR3 size: 12 residues. In germline, CDR1 is SGDLS, CDR2 YYNGEE. The V end was cut by 1 base, the J end by 4 bases, with 5 bases between. CDR3 protein: CASSVTGYGYTF. The CDR3 DNA sequence: TGTGCCAGCAGCGTAACCGGCTATGGCTACACCTTC.

This clone was seen a single time. This sequence joins TRBV9 and TRBJ2-3, with 9 bases aligning to TRBD2. Germline CDR1 is SGDLS and CDR2 is YYNGEE. The CDR3 covers 15 residues. V was pared by 2 bases and J by 6 bases, with 7 bases of the junction left unmatched. The CDR3 protein is CASSVSGGLLDTQYF. DNA of the CDR3: TGTGCCAGCAGCGTTAGCGGGGGTCTTTTGGATACGCAGTATTTT.

The chain uses TRBV19 and TRBJ2-5; perhaps TRBD1 as D (5 bases). The germline V gene has CDR1 LNHDA and CDR2 SQIVND (reference sequence). V lost 4 bases, J lost 2 bases, and 11 bases lay in between. The CDR3 sequence is 14 residues long. The CDR3 sequence is CASSTAPGQETQYF. CDR3 nucleotides: TGTGCCAGTAGTACCGCCCCAGGGCAAGAGACCCAGTACTTC.

This clone was detected a few times. The chain links TRBV5-1 to TRBJ1-6, with D uncertain. Germline assignment: CDR1 SGHRS and CDR2 YFSETQ. This CDR3 has 12 residues. Between the trimmed V and J ends, which lost 3 bases and 10 bases, there was a span of 8 bases. The DNA of the CDR3 is TGCGCCAGCAGCTCGGGTGAGTCACCCCTCCACTTT. It yields the protein CASSSGESPLHF.

The rearrangement links TRBV6-5 to TRBJ1-1; no clear D. The CDR3 sequence is 16 residues long. V was clipped by 2 bases and J by 5 bases, with 18 bases between them. The germline gives CDR1 MNHEY, CDR2 SVGAGI. CDR3 nucleotide sequence: TGTGCCAGCAGTTACGGGATGACTAGGAGGTGGACTGAAGCTTTCTTT. Its protein product is CASSYGMTRRWTEAFF.

The chain recombines TRBV7-2 with TRBJ2-3; D is unclear. Germline-derived CDR1 and CDR2 are SGHTA and FQGNSA. The CDR3 length is 11 residues. Trimming cost V 2 bases and J 6 bases, with 3 bases left between them. The CDR3 DNA reads TGTGCCAGCAGCTTACGGGATACGCAGTATTTT. It codes for CASSLRDTQYF.

This chain joins TRBV7-9 and TRBJ2-5, with D possibly TRBD1 on 8 matching bases. Between the trimmed V and J ends, which lost 2 bases and 0 bases, there was a span of 22 bases. This CDR3 has 19 residues. Germline CDR1 is SEHNR and CDR2 is FQNEAQ (reference sequence). The CDR3: CASSLTDRGRLADQETQYF. DNA for the CDR3: TGTGCCAGCAGCTTAACAGACAGGGGCAGGCTAGCGGACCAAGAGACCCAGTACTTC.

This rearrangement joins TRBV6-5 to TRBJ1-2; TRBD1 matches 7 bases. The CDR3 covers 13 residues. Unmatched junction bases numbered 7, after V lost 6 bases and J lost 6 bases. Germline lookup yields CDR1 MNHEY and CDR2 SVGAGI. CDR3 residues: CASRPDRADGYTF. The CDR3 coding sequence is TGTGCCAGCAGACCCGACAGGGCAGATGGCTACACCTTC.

This rearrangement joins TRBV10-3 to TRBJ1-4; D gene uncertain. This CDR3 has 16 residues. Trimming pared 2 bases from V and 4 bases from J, leaving 14 bases between. Germline-derived CDR1 and CDR2 are ENHRY and SYGVKD. The CDR3 bases are TGTGCCATCAGTGAGCGGCGGCAGGATCTTAATGAAAAACTGTTTTTT. This sequence encodes CAISERRQDLNEKLFF.

The CDR3 bases are TGTGCCAGCAGTTTAAGGGGTGATGGAAACACCATATATTTT. It encodes CASSLRGDGNTIYF. The V and J genes are TRBV6-6 and TRBJ1-3; D is perhaps TRBD1 (5 bases). V was cut by 4 bases and J by 3 bases, with 10 bases left in between. The V gene's germline CDR1 is MNHNY and CDR2 SVGAGI (reference sequence). The CDR3 is 14 amino acids.

V is TRBV4-2 and J is TRBJ2-3; D gene ambiguous. This CDR3 has 16 amino acids. The V and J ends lost 0 bases and 0 bases respectively, with 10 bases between them. Germline CDR1 is LGHNA and CDR2 is YNFKEQ. Here the CDR3 reads CASSQDGRPSTDTQYF. The DNA for the CDR3 is TGTGCCAGCAGCCAAGATGGCAGACCTAGCACAGATACGCAGTATTTT.

This clone was seen once. CDR3 in DNA: TGCGCCAGCAGCTTGAACAGGGGTCAGGAGCAGTTCTTC. Translating it yields CASSLNRGQEQFF. The chain combines TRBV5-1 with TRBJ2-1; 7 bases fit TRBD1. J was trimmed by 10 bases and V by 1 base; bases with no gene match: 5. This CDR3 comprises 13 residues. CDR1 and CDR2 (germline): SGHRS, YFSETQ.

The chain is built from TRBV30 and TRBJ1-5; 8 bases are a match to TRBD1. V was pared by 2 bases and J by 6 bases, with 9 bases of the junction left unmatched. From germline, CDR1 is GTSNPN and CDR2 SVGIG (reference sequence). The CDR3 is 15 amino acids. The CDR3 protein is CAWSLLDRDFQPQHF. CDR3 DNA sequence: TGTGCCTGGAGTCTACTGGACAGGGACTTTCAGCCCCAGCATTTT.

The CDR3 here is CASSAGTAYEQYF. The CDR3 DNA follows: TGTGCCAGCAGCGCCGGGACAGCCTACGAGCAGTACTTC. The chain links TRBV6-6 to TRBJ2-7; 7 bases are shared with TRBD1. After removal of 6 bases from V and 2 bases from J, the junction contained 4 bases not matched to a gene. The CDR3 totals 13 residues. The germline gives CDR1 MNHNY, CDR2 SVGAGI (reference sequence).

The chain carries TRBV27 and TRBJ1-5; D not resolved. The germline V and J ends were trimmed by 3 bases and 4 bases, with 7 bases remaining between them. CDR1 MNHEY and CDR2 SMNVEV come from the germline V gene (reference sequence). The CDR3 extends over 13 amino acids. CDR3 sequence (DNA): TGTGCCAGCAGTTTTTGGAGTAATCAGCCCCAGCATTTT. This encodes CASSFWSNQPQHF.